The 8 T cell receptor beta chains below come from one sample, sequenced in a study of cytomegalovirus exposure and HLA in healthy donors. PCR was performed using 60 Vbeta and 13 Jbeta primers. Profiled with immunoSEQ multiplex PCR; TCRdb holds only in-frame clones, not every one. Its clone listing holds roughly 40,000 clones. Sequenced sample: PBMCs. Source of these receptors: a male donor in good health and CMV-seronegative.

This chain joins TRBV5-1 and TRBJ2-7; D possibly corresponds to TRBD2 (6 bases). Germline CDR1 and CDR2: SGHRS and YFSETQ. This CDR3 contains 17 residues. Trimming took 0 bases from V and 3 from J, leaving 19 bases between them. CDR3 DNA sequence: TGCGCCAGCAGCTTGGCAGCGGGCAACGGAGCCTTCTACGAGCAGTACTTC. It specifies CASSLAAGNGAFYEQYF.

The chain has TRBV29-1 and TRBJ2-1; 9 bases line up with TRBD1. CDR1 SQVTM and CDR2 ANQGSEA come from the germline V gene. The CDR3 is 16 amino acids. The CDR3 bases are TGCAGGTTCGGGACAGGGAGTAGAATAACCTACAATGAGCAGTTCTTC. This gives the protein CRFGTGSRITYNEQFF.

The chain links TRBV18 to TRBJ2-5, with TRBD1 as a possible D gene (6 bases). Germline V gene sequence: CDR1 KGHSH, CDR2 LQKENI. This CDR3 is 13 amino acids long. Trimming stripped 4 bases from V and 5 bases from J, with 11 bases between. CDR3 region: CASSLGRGETQYF. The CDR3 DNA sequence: TGTGCCAGCTCACTTGGAAGGGGGGAGACCCAGTACTTC.

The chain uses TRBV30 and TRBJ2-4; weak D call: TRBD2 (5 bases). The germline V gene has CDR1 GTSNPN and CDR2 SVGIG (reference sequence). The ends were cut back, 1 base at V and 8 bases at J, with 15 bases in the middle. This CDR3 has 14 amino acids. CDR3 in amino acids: CAWSEGARRDIQYF. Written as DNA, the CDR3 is TGTGCCTGGAGTGAGGGAGCTCGGCGCGACATTCAGTACTTC.

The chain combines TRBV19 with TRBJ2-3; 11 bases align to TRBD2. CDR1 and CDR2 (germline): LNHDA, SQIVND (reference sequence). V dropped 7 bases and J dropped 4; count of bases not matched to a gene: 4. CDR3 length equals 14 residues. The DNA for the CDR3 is TGTGCCAGTAATAGCGGGAGGGCCTCAGATACGCAGTATTTT. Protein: CASNSGRASDTQYF.

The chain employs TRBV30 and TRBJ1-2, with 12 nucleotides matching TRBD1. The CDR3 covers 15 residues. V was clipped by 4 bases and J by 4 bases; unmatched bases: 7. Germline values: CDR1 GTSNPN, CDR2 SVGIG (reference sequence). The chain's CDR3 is CAWTGQGATTYGYTF. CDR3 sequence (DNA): TGTGCCTGGACGGGACAGGGGGCGACTACCTATGGCTACACCTTC.

The CDR3 coding sequence is TGTGCCAGCGGACCCATGACCGGCGGGAGGTTCTACGAGCAGTACTTC. Protein product: CASGPMTGGRFYEQYF. The J gene is TRBJ2-7, the V gene TRBV28; the match to TRBD2 covers 8 bases. Losses at the gene ends were 8 bases for V and 3 bases for J; bases not matched to a gene: 15. This CDR3 spans 16 amino acids. Germline lookup yields CDR1 MDHEN and CDR2 SYDVKM. Supplemented by reference TRBV28 and TRBJ2-7, the full variable domain reads DVKVTQSSRYLVKRTGEKVFLECVQDMDHENMFWYRQDPGLGLRLIYFSYDVKMKEKGDIPEGYSVSREKKERFSLILESASTNQTSMYLCASGPMTGGRFYEQYFGPGTRLTVT.

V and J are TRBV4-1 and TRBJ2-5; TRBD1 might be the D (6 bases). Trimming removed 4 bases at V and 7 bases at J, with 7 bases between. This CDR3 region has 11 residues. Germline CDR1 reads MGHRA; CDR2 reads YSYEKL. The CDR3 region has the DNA TGCGCCAGCAGCCCCAGGGGGACCCAGTACTTC. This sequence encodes CASSPRGTQYF.